Following are 18 T cell receptor beta chains from one sample sequenced in a study of Ad26.COV2.S vaccination and SARS-CoV-2 variants. Treatment denoted: some 20 received Ad26.COV2.S at low or high dose, single or two shots; about 5 received placebo; per-sample allocation not given. After the first vaccine or placebo injection, samples were drawn on day 63. Sequencing used immunoSEQ multiplex PCR; TCRdb keeps in-frame clones, though not all of them. The data show some 270,000 clones, 87% seen once. The input for sequencing was peripheral blood, taken in a trial of Ad26.COV2.S vaccine versus placebo. The source of these receptors is a person between 18 and 65 years old who received the Ad26.COV2.S COVID-19 vaccine or a placebo.

This chain links TRBV14 with TRBJ2-3; 8 nucleotides agree with TRBD2. The CDR3 is 14 amino acids. Trimming removed 4 bases from V and 2 bases from J; junction bases left unmatched: 2. Looked up from germline, CDR1 is SGHDN and CDR2 is FVKESK. CDR3 in DNA: TGTGCCAGCAGCCTCGGACTAGCCACAGATACGCAGTATTTT. This gives the protein CASSLGLATDTQYF. The variable domain in full, completed from reference TRBV14 and TRBJ2-3, reads EAGVTQFPSHSVIEKGQTVTLRCDPISGHDNLYWYRRVMGKEIKFLLHFVKESKQDESGMPNNRFLAERTGGTYSTLKVQPAELEDSGVYFCASSLGLATDTQYFGPGTRLTVL.

The V gene is TRBV6-4, the J gene TRBJ2-7; D perhaps matches TRBD2 (5 bases). The CDR3 is 13 residues long. Germline V gives CDR1 MRHNA, CDR2 SNTAGT. The V gene lost 6 bases and the J gene lost 3 bases, with 12 bases spanning the gap. CDR3 sequence (DNA): TGTGCCAGCAGCGCTGACGCGGGCTACGAGCAGTACTTC. This encodes CASSADAGYEQYF.

V is TRBV5-1 and J is TRBJ1-4, with 7 positions matching TRBD1. V was clipped by 1 base and J by 7 bases; unmatched bases: 10. Germline-derived CDR1 and CDR2 are SGHRS and YFSETQ. The CDR3 has 16 amino acids. The CDR3 sequence: CASSLTSRGSGEKLFF. CDR3 DNA: TGCGCCAGCAGCTTGACTTCCAGGGGGTCTGGTGAAAAACTGTTTTTT.

The rearrangement uses TRBV7-3 and TRBJ2-1; D is possibly TRBD1 (5 bases). The CDR3 sequence is 13 residues long. V lost 3 bases and J lost 9, with 12 bases in between. The germline V gene encodes CDR1 SGHTA and CDR2 FQGTGA. In nucleotides, the CDR3 is TGTGCCAGCAGCTTGGCAGGGATGGGTGAGCAGTTCTTC. This translates into CASSLAGMGEQFF.

V and J are TRBV15 and TRBJ2-1; 7 bases line up with TRBD2. Germline lookup yields CDR1 LNHNV and CDR2 YYDKDF (reference sequence). The CDR3 runs 15 residues. V lost 3 bases to trimming and J lost 2 bases; unmatched junction nucleotides: 4. The CDR3 coding sequence is TGTGCCACCAGCAGTACTAGCGAAACCTACAATGAGCAGTTCTTC. Protein: CATSSTSETYNEQFF.

This chain links TRBV20-1 with TRBJ2-7, with 8 bases fitting TRBD1. V was pared by 3 bases and J by 5 bases, with 6 bases of the junction left unmatched. Germline assignment: CDR1 DFQATT and CDR2 SNEGSKA (reference sequence). There are 13 residues in the CDR3. CDR3 nucleotides: TGCAGTGCTAGTCCCAGGGGGCTAAACGAGCAGTACTTC. Protein product: CSASPRGLNEQYF.

This rearrangement joins TRBV7-2 to TRBJ2-1, with 8 bases identical to TRBD1. The CDR3 spans 15 residues. Germline values: CDR1 SGHTA, CDR2 FQGNSA. The V gene end was trimmed by 5 bases and the J gene end by 5 bases; junction bases not matched to a gene: 8. The CDR3 loop reads CASSAQTGANNEQFF. Here the CDR3 DNA reads TGTGCCAGCAGCGCCCAGACAGGGGCCAACAATGAGCAGTTCTTC.

The chain has TRBV19 and TRBJ1-4, with no clear D. CDR1 is LNHDA and CDR2 is SQIVND in the germline V gene (reference sequence). This CDR3 spans 14 amino acids. Trimming pared 5 bases from V and 2 bases from J, leaving 9 bases between. In DNA form, the CDR3 reads TGTGCCAGTAGTTTTGGTTCCACTAATGAAAAACTGTTTTTT. Translation gives CASSFGSTNEKLFF.

The CDR3 reads CASSHFPETQYF. The DNA for the CDR3 is TGTGCCAGCAGCCATTTCCCAGAGACCCAGTACTTC. The gene calls are TRBV3-1 (or the pseudogene TRBV3-2) and TRBJ2-5, with D unclear. The CDR3 extends over 12 amino acids. CDR1 is LGHDT, CDR2 YNNKEL, per germline (reference sequence). Trimming removed 3 bases from V and 4 bases from J, with 6 bases in between.

CDR3 bases: TGCGCCAGCAGCTGGGGCCACGGGACAGAAGATACGCAGTATTTT. It translates to CASSWGHGTEDTQYF. The V and J genes are TRBV5-1 and TRBJ2-3; 7 nucleotides agree with TRBD1. The trim removed 3 bases at V and 5 bases at J, leaving 9 bases unmatched. CDR3 length: 15 residues. The germline gives CDR1 SGHRS, CDR2 YFSETQ.

V usage is TRBV6-2 or TRBV6-3 and J usage is TRBJ2-1; 9 nucleotides agree with TRBD2. Germline V gives CDR1 MNHEY, CDR2 SVGEGT. CDR3 size: 17 residues. Losses at the gene ends were 3 bases for V and 0 bases for J; bases not matched to a gene: 6. CDR3 nucleotide sequence: TGTGCCAGCAGTTATTCGCTAGCGGGGAGCTCCTACAATGAGCAGTTCTTC. This codes for CASSYSLAGSSYNEQFF.

This chain uses TRBV27 with TRBJ2-7; D may be TRBD1 or TRBD2 (6 bases each). Trimming left V 6 bases short and J 6 bases short, with 18 bases between. This CDR3 has 14 amino acids. Germline assignment: CDR1 MNHEY and CDR2 SMNVEV (reference sequence). CDR3 region: CASSVGGPLSEQYF. Written as DNA, the CDR3 is TGTGCCAGCAGCGTGGGGGGCCCCCTTTCCGAGCAGTACTTC.

The chain employs TRBV6-5 and TRBJ1-1; D not resolved. With 6 bases removed from V and 2 bases from J, the gap between germline ends came to 13 bases. Germline values: CDR1 MNHEY, CDR2 SVGAGI. This CDR3 comprises 14 residues. The CDR3: CASSRVVPNTEAFF. The DNA of the CDR3 is TGTGCCAGCAGCCGTGTTGTTCCTAACACTGAAGCTTTCTTT.

The chain joins TRBV9 to TRBJ2-2; 9 nucleotides agree with TRBD2. This CDR3 is 17 amino acids long. Germline V CDR1 and CDR2: SGDLS, YYNGEE. V gave up 3 bases and J gave up 1 base; unmatched junction bases: 7. CDR3 coding DNA: TGTGCCAGCAGCGAAGATGCGGGGGGGAGGAACACCGGGGAGCTGTTTTTT. Its protein product is CASSEDAGGRNTGELFF.

The chain employs TRBV10-3 and TRBJ1-1; possibly TRBD1 for D (5 bases). Trimming shortened V by 0 bases and J by 1 base, and 9 bases separated the two germline ends. Germline CDR1 and CDR2: ENHRY and SYGVKD. The CDR3 is 15 amino acids. CDR3 nucleotide sequence: TGTGCCATCAGTGAGTCGGGGACGGGGAACACTGAAGCTTTCTTT. Encoded protein: CAISESGTGNTEAFF.

V usage is TRBV5-1 and J usage is TRBJ1-2; 8 bases align to TRBD1. Germline CDR1 reads SGHRS; CDR2 reads YFSETQ. J gave up 7 bases and V 4 bases, and 9 bases lay outside the gene matches. This CDR3 has 14 residues. CDR3 loop: CASSPGQGGSGYTF. The CDR3 nucleotides read TGCGCCAGCAGCCCTGGACAGGGTGGCTCTGGCTACACCTTC.

The CDR3 loop reads CASSAAGTSGRADEQYV. The CDR3 DNA follows: TGTGCCAGCAGCGCAGCCGGGACTAGCGGGAGGGCGGACGAGCAGTACGTC. The chain is built from TRBV7-9 and TRBJ2-7; 16 bases line up with TRBD2. Trimming at V came to 5 bases and at J to 5 bases, leaving 9 bases not matched to a gene. The CDR3 is made up of 17 amino acids. The germline V gene has CDR1 SEHNR and CDR2 FQNEAQ (reference sequence).

As for this clone: Other nucleotide sequences from this sample produce the same CDR3. The chain employs TRBV19 and TRBJ2-2; 9 bases are shared with TRBD1. Germline CDR1 LNHDA, CDR2 SQIVND (reference sequence). CDR3 size: 14 residues. V shed 6 bases and J 1 base; nucleotides not matched to a gene: 0. Here the CDR3 DNA reads TGTGCCAGTAGGACAGGGGGGAACACCGGGGAGCTGTTTTTT. The encoded protein is CASRTGGNTGELFF.